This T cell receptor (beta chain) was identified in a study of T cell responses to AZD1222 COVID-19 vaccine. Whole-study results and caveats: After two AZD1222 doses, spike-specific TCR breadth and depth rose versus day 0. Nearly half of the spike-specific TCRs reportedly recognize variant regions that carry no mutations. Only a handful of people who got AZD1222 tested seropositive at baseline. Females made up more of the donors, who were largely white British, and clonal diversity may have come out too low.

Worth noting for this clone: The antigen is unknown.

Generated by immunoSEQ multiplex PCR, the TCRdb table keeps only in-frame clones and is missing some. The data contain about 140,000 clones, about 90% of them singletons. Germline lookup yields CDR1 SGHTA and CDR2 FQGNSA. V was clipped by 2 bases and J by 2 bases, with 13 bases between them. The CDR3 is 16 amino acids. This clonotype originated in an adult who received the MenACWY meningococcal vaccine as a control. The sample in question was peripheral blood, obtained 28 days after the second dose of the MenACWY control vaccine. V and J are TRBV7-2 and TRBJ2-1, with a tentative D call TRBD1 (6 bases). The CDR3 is CASSLSSGDTYNEQFF. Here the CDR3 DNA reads TGTGCCAGCAGCTTATCATCCGGGGACACCTACAATGAGCAGTTCTTC. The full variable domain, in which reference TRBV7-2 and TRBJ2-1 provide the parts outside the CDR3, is GAGVSQSPSNKVTEKGKDVELRCDPISGHTALYWYRQSLGQGLEFLIYFQGNSAPDKSGLPSDRFSAERTGGSVSTLTIQRTQQEDSAVYLCASSLSSGDTYNEQFFGPGTRLTVL.